A single T cell receptor (beta chain) is shown here with its context. This entry comes from a study of blood T cell repertoires in COVID-19. Overall study context: In each case, the material was cDNA or gDNA derived from T cells, B-cell-depleted T cells, or PBMCs.

Clones were sequenced by immunoSEQ multiplex PCR, and TCRdb holds only the in-frame ones, with some missing. The data contain around 260,000 clones, around 87% of them seen just once; the ten biggest clones take up about 1.6%. The CDR3 has 14 amino acids. Trimming left V 0 bases short and J 3 bases short, with 4 bases between. Germline V CDR1 and CDR2: SGHRS, YFSETQ. The sequence derives from a woman aged 40-49 years who had recovered from COVID-19. Sample: peripheral blood. The chain recombines TRBV5-1 with TRBJ1-6, with D uncertain. CDR3 residues: CASSLDSYNSPLHF. The CDR3 DNA reads as TGCGCCAGCAGCTTGGACAGCTATAATTCACCCCTCCACTTT.